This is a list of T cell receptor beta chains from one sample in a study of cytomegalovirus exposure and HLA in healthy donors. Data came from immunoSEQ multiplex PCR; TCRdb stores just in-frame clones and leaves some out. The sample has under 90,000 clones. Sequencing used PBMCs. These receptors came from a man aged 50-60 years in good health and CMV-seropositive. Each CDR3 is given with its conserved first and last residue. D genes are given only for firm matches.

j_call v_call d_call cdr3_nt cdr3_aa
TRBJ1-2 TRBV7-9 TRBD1 TGTGCCAGCAGTGGAGGAGACAGGGGACACTATGGCTACACCTTC CASSGGDRGHYGYTF
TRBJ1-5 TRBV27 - TGTGCCAGCAGTTTAACACCAGCAGGGGATCCCCAGCATTTT CASSLTPAGDPQHF
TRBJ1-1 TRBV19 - TGTGCCAGTAGTATCATGGCAGGGGATAATGAAGCTTTCTTT CASSIMAGDNEAFF
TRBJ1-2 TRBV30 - TGTGCCTGGAGCACTAACTATGGCTACACCTTC CAWSTNYGYTF
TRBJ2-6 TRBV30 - TGTGCCTGGGAACAGGGCCACGGGCCCTCTGGGGCCAACGTCCTGACTTTC CAWEQGHGPSGANVLTF
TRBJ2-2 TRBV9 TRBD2 TGTGCCAGCAGCGTAGCCCGACTAGCGGAGAACACCGGGGAGCTGTTTTTT CASSVARLAENTGELFF
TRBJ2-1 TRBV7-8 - TGTGCCAGCAGCTCGAGCTCCTACAATGAGCAGTTCTTC CASSSSSYNEQFF
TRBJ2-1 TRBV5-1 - TGCGCCAGCAGCTTGGGAGGGGGCGGGACCTACAATGAGCAGTTCTTC CASSLGGGGTYNEQFF
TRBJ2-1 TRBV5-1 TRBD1 TGCGCCAGCAGCTTGGTGGGACAGGGCGGGAATGAGCAGTTCTTC CASSLVGQGGNEQFF
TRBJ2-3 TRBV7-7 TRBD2 TGTGCCAGCAGCTCACGACTAGCGGGAGGGCGGAGCACAGATACGCAGTATTTT CASSSRLAGGRSTDTQYF
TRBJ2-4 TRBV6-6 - TGTGCCAGCAAAGACACGATAGAAAACATTCAGTACTTC CASKDTIENIQYF
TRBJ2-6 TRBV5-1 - TGCGCCAGCAGCTCGGACAGTCTAGGGCCTGGGGCCAACGTCCTGACTTTC CASSSDSLGPGANVLTF
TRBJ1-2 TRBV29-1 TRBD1 TGCAGCGTCGTACAGGGGATAATTGGCTACACCTTC CSVVQGIIGYTF